Presented here are 4 T cell receptor beta chains from one specimen sequenced in a study of early T cells in non-severe SARS-CoV-2 infection. TCRdb used MiXCR to reprocess the 5' RACE reads, holding one entry per CDR3 protein. The sample records roughly 25,000 distinct CDR3 sequences, more than 3.5% being singletons. The sequenced sample consisted of whole blood. The source of these receptors is an adult who was a healthcare worker with PCR-confirmed SARS-CoV-2 infection or an uninfected control (not recorded which).

This clonotype has at least ten counts. The chain couples TRBV3-1 to TRBJ2-7, with D possibly being TRBD2 (7 bases). The germline V gene has CDR1 LGHDT and CDR2 YNNKEL (reference sequence). V lost 0 bases to trimming and J lost 5 bases, with 14 bases between them. This CDR3 region has 15 residues. The CDR3 protein is CASSQEGGASDEQYF. The CDR3 DNA sequence: TGTGCCAGCAGCCAAGAGGGGGGGGCTAGTGACGAGCAGTACTTC.

There are a few counts of this clonotype. The genes are TRBV2 and TRBJ2-5, with 7 bases fitting TRBD1. With 6 bases clipped from V and 4 bases from J, the junction kept 14 bases outside the gene matches. The CDR3 is 16 amino acids. Germline CDR1 and CDR2: SNHLY and FYNNEI. The CDR3 DNA is TGTGCCAGCAGAGACAGGAGACAGGGTTGGCGAGAGACCCAGTACTTC. Protein product: CASRDRRQGWRETQYF.

The chain recombines TRBV12-3 or TRBV12-4 with TRBJ1-2, with D possibly TRBD1 on 5 matching bases. The CDR3 loop spans 11 amino acids. Trimming pared 2 bases from V and 7 bases from J, leaving 5 bases between. CDR3 protein: CASSLQGGYTF. Here the CDR3 DNA reads TGTGCCAGCAGTTTACAGGGTGGCTACACCTTC.

This clonotype was picked up a small number of times. The V call is TRBV7-3, the J call TRBJ2-7, with D perhaps TRBD1 or TRBD2 (5 bases each). CDR1 is SGHTA, CDR2 FQGTGA, per germline. V was cut by 5 bases and J by 6 bases, with 14 bases left in between. The CDR3 loop spans 13 amino acids. The CDR3, as DNA: TGTGCCAGCAGCCCGGGACCTCCGCGCGAGCAGTACTTC. Translated: CASSPGPPREQYF. Supplemented by reference TRBV7-3 and TRBJ2-7, the full variable domain reads GAGVSQTPSNKVTEKGKYVELRCDPISGHTALYWYRQSLGQGPEFLIYFQGTGAADDSGLPNDRFFAVRPEGSVSTLKIQRTERGDSAVYLCASSPGPPREQYFGPGTRLTVT.